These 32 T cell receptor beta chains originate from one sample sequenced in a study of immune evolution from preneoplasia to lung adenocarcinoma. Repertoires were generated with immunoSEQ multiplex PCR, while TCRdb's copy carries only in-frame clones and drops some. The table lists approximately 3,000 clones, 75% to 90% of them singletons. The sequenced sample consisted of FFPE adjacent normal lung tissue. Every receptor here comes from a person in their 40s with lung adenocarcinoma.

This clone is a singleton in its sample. The CDR3 here is CASSMGRGAYEQYF. DNA of the CDR3: TGTGCCAGCAGCATGGGCCGGGGGGCCTACGAGCAGTACTTC. This chain joins TRBV11-3 and TRBJ2-7; TRBD2 agrees at 7 bases. The CDR3 runs 14 residues. V was clipped by 5 bases and J by 2 bases; unmatched bases: 6. Germline V gene sequence: CDR1 SGHNT, CDR2 YENEEA.

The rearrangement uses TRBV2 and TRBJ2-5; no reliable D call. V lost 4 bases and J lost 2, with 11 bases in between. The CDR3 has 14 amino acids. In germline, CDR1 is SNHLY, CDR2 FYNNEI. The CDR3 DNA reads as TGTGCCAGCAGTGTAGAGGAGCTACAAGAGACCCAGTACTTC. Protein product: CASSVEELQETQYF.

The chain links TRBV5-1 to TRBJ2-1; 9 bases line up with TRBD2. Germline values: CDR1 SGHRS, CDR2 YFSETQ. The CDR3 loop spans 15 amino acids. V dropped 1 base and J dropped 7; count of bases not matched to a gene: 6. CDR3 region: CASSLTAGGSNEQFF. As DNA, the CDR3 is TGCGCCAGCAGCTTGACAGCGGGGGGATCAAATGAGCAGTTCTTC.

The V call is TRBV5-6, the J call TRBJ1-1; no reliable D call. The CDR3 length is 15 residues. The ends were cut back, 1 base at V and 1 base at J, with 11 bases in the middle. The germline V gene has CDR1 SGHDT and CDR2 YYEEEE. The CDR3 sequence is CASSLISWANTEAFF. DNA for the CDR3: TGTGCCAGCAGCTTGATCTCCTGGGCGAACACTGAAGCTTTCTTT.

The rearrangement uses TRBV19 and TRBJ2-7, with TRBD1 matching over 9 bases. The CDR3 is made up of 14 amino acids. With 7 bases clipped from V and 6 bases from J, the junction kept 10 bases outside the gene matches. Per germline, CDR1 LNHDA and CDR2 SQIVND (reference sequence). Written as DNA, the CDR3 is TGTGCCAGTACCCGGGGACAGGGATTGAGCGAGCAGTACTTC. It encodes CASTRGQGLSEQYF.

This CDR3 is CASSLAGGGSYEQYF. DNA of the CDR3: TGTGCCAGCAGCTTAGCGGGAGGGGGTTCTTACGAGCAGTACTTC. The J gene is TRBJ2-7, the V gene TRBV7-3; 9 nucleotides match TRBD2. Germline V gene sequence: CDR1 SGHTA, CDR2 FQGTGA. The CDR3 sequence is 15 residues long. The ends lost 2 bases at V and 4 bases at J; junction bases unmatched: 6.

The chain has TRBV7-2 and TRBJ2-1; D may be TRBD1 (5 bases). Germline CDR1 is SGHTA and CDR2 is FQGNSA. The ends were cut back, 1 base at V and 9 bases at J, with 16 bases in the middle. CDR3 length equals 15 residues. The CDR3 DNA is TGTGCCAGCAGCTTAGTCAGGGCCATTAGGGGTGAGCAGTTCTTC. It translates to CASSLVRAIRGEQFF. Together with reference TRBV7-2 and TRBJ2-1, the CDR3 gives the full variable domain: GAGVSQSPSNKVTEKGKDVELRCDPISGHTALYWYRQSLGQGLEFLIYFQGNSAPDKSGLPSDRFSAERTGGSVSTLTIQRTQQEDSAVYLCASSLVRAIRGEQFFGPGTRLTVL.

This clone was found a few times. The CDR3 nucleotides read TGCGCCAGCAGCTTGACTGTGAACACCGGGGAGCTGTTTTTT. Translated: CASSLTVNTGELFF. The chain joins TRBV5-1 to TRBJ2-2; D gene uncertain. V lost 1 base and J lost 1, with 5 bases in between. Germline CDR1 and CDR2: SGHRS and YFSETQ. This CDR3 region has 14 residues.

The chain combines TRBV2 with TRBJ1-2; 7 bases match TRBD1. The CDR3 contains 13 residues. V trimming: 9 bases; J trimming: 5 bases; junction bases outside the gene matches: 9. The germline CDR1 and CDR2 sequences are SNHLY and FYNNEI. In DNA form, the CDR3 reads TGTGCCAGAAACCAGGGGGACGGGTATGGCTACACCTTC. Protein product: CARNQGDGYGYTF.

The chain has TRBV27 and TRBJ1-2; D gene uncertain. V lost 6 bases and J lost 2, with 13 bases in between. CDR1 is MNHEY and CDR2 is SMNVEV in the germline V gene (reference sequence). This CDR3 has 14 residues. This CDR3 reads CASSSRKGNYGYTF. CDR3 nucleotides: TGTGCCAGCAGCTCGAGGAAAGGCAACTATGGCTACACCTTC.

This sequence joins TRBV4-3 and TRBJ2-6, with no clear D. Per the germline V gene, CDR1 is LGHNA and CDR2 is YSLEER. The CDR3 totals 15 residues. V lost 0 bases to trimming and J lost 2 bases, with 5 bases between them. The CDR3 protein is CASSQDPTGANVLTF. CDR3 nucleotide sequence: TGCGCCAGCAGCCAAGATCCCACTGGGGCCAACGTCCTGACTTTC.

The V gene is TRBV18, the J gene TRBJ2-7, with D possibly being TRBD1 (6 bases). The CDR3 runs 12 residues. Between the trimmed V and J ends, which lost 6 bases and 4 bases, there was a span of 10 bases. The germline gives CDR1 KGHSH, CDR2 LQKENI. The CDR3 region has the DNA TGTGCCAGCTCGCCCGACAGGTACGAGCAGTACTTC. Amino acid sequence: CASSPDRYEQYF.

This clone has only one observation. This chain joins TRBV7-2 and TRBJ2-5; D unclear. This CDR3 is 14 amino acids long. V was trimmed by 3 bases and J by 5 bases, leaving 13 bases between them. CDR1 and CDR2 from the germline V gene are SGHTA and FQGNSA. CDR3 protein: CASSFMVGAETQYF. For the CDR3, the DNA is TGTGCCAGCAGCTTTATGGTGGGCGCGGAGACCCAGTACTTC. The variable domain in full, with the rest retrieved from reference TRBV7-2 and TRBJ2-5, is GAGVSQSPSNKVTEKGKDVELRCDPISGHTALYWYRQSLGQGLEFLIYFQGNSAPDKSGLPSDRFSAERTGGSVSTLTIQRTQQEDSAVYLCASSFMVGAETQYFGPGTRLLVL.

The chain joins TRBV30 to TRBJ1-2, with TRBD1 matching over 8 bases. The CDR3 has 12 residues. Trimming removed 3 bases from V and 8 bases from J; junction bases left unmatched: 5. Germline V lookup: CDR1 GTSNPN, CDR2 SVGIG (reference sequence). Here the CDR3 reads CAWSGTGSGYTF. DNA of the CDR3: TGTGCCTGGAGCGGGACAGGATCCGGCTACACCTTC.

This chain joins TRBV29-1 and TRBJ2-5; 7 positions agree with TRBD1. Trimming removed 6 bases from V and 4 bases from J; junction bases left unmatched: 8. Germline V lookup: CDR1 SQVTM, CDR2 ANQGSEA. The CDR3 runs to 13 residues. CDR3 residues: CSVGKGQRETQYF. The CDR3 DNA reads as TGCAGCGTAGGCAAGGGACAGAGAGAGACCCAGTACTTC.

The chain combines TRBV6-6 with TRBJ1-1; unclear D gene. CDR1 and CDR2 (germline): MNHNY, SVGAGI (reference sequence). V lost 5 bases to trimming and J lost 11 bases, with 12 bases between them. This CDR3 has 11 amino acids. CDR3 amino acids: CASSPLGDAFF. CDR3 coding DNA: TGTGCCAGCAGTCCCCTCGGAGACGCTTTCTTT.

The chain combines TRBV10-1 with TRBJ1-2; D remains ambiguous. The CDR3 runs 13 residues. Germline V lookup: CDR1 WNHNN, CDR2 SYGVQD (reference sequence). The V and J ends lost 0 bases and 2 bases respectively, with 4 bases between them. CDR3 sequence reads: CASSESVNYGYTF. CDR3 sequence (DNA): TGCGCCAGCAGTGAGTCCGTGAACTATGGCTACACCTTC.

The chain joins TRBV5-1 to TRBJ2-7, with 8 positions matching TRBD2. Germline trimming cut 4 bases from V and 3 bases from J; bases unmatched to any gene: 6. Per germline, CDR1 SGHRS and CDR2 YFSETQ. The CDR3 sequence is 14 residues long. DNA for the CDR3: TGCGCCAGCAGCCCGACTAGCGTGAACTACGAGCAGTACTTC. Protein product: CASSPTSVNYEQYF.

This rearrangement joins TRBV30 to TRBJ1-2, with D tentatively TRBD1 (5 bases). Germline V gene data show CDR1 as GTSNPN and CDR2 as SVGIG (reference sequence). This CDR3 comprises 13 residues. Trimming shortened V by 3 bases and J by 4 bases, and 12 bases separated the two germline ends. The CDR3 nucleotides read TGTGCCTGGAGAACGGGACGGCGCTATGGCTACACCTTC. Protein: CAWRTGRRYGYTF.

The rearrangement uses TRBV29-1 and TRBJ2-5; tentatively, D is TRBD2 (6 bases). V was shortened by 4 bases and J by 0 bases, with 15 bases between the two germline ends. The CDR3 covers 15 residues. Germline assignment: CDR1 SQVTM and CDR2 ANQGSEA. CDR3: CSVAGELGNQETQYF. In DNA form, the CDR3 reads TGCAGCGTTGCGGGGGAGTTAGGAAACCAAGAGACCCAGTACTTC.

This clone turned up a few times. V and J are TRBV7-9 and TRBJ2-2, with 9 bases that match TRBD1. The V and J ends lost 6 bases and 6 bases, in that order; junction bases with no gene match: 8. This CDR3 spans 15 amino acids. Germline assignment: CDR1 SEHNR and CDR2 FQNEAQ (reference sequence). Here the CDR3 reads CASRPRQGGAGELFF. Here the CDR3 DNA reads TGTGCCAGCAGACCCAGACAGGGGGGGGCCGGGGAGCTGTTTTTT.

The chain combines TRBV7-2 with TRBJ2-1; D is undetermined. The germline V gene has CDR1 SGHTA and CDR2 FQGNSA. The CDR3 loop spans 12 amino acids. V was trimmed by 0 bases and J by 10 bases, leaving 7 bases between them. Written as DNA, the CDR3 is TGTGCCAGCAGCTTAGCTGCAGTGGAGCAGTTCTTC. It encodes CASSLAAVEQFF.

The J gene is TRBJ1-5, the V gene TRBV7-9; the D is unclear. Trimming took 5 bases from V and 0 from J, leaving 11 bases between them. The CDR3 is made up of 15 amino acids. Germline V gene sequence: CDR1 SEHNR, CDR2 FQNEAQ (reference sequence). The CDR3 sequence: CASSLGSYSNQPQHF. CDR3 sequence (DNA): TGTGCCAGCAGCCTGGGGTCTTATAGCAATCAGCCCCAGCATTTT.

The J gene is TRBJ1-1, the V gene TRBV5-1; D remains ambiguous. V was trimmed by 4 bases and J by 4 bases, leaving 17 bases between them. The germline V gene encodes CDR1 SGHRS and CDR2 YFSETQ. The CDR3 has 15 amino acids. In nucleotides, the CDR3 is TGCGCCAGCAGCCCCTATGATCTAAAGGCCACTGAAGCTTTCTTT. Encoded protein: CASSPYDLKATEAFF.

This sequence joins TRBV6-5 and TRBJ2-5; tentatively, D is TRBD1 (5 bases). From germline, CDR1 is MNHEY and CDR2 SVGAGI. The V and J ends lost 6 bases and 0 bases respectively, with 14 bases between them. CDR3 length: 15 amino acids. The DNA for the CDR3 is TGTGCCAGCAGGCTCCAGGGTCGGGACCAAGAGACCCAGTACTTC. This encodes CASRLQGRDQETQYF.

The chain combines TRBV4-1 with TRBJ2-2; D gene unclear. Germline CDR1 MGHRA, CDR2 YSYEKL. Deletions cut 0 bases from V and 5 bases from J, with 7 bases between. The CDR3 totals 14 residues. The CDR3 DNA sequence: TGCGCCAGCAGCCAAGATCCTGCTACCGGGGAGCTGTTTTTT. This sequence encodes CASSQDPATGELFF.

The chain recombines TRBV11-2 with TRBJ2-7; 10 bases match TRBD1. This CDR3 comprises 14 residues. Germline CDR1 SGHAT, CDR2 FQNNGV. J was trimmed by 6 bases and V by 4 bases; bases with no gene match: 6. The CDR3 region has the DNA TGTGCCAGCAGCTCCTTGGACAGGGGGACCGAGCAGTACTTC. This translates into CASSSLDRGTEQYF.

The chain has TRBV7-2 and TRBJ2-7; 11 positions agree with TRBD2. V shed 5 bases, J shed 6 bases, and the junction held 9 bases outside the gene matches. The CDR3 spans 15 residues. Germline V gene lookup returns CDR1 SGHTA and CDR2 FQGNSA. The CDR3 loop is CASSAPGTSGREQYF. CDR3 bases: TGTGCCAGCAGCGCTCCCGGGACTAGCGGACGCGAGCAGTACTTC.

The CDR3 region is CASSSGYEQYF. The CDR3 DNA reads as TGTGCCAGCAGTTCCGGGTACGAGCAGTACTTC. The J gene is TRBJ2-7, the V gene TRBV28; D ambiguous. The germline V gene encodes CDR1 MDHEN and CDR2 SYDVKM. V was trimmed by 4 bases and J by 4 bases, leaving 5 bases between them. The CDR3 sequence is 11 residues long. The full variable domain, in which reference TRBV28 and TRBJ2-7 provide the parts outside the CDR3, is DVKVTQSSRYLVKRTGEKVFLECVQDMDHENMFWYRQDPGLGLRLIYFSYDVKMKEKGDIPEGYSVSREKKERFSLILESASTNQTSMYLCASSSGYEQYFGPGTRLTVT.

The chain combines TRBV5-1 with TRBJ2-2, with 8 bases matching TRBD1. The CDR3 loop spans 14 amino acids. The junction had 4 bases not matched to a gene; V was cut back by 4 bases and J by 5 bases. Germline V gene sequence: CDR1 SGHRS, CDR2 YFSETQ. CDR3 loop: CASSLDRATGELFF. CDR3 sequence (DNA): TGCGCCAGCAGCCTGGACAGGGCTACCGGGGAGCTGTTTTTT.

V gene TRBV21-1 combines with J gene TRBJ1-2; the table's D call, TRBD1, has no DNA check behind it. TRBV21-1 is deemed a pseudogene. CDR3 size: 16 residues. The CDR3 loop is CASIGHRDRVDYGYTF. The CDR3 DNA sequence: TGTGCCAGCATCGGACACCGCGACAGGGTCGACTATGGCTACACCTTC.

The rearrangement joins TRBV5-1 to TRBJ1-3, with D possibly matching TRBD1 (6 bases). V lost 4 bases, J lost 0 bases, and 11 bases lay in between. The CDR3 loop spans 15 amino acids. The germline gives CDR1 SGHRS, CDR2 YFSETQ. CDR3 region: CASSDQGTSGNTIYF. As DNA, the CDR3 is TGCGCCAGCAGCGACCAGGGGACCTCTGGAAACACCATATATTTT.